This T cell receptor (beta chain) comes out of a study of T cells expressing NK-cell markers. Concerning this clonotype itself: The target antigen is unknown.

Study-level findings and limits: Expanded NKG2C+ T cell clones had unclear HCMV specificity.

The CDR3 runs to 14 residues. TCRdb re-called the 5' RACE reads, yielding one record per CDR3 amino acid sequence without DNA. The sample table includes 20,000 to 25,000 distinct CDR3 sequences. The chain is built from TRBV12-3 or TRBV12-4 and TRBJ1-3; TCRdb's D call, TRBD1, is unchecked because there is no DNA. The sample comprised blood T cells: a sorted CD56 or NKG2C T cell subset, CD4+ or CD8+ T cells, or bulk PBMC T cells (not recorded which). The receptor's source is a man aged 18 to 70 in good health. This CDR3 is CASRLRGHGNTIYF.